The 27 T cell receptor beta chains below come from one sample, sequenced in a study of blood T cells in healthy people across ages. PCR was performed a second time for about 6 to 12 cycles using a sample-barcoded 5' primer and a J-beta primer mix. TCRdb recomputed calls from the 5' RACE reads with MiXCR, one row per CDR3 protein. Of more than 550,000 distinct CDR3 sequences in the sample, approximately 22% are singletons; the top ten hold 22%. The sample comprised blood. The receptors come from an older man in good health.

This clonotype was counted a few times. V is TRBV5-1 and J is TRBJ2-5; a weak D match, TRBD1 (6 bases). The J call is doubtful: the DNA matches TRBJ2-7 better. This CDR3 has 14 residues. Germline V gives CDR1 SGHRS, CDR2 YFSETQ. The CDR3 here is CASSVGTWEYEQYF. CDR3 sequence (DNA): TGCGCCAGCAGCGTCGGGACATGGGAATACGAGCAGTACTTC.

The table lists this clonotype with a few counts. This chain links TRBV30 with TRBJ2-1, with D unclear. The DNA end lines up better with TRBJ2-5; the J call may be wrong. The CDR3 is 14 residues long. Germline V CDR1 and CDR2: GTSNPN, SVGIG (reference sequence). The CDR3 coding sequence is TGTGCCTGGAGTGTAGGTTTTGGCCAAGAGACCCAGTACTTC. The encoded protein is CAWSVGFGQETQYF.

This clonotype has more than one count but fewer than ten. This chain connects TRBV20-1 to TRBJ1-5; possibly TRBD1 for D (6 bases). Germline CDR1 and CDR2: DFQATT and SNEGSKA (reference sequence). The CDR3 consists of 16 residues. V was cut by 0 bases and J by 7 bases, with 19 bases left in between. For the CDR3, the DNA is TGCAGTGCTAGAGATAGCCCAAAGGGGGGGAGACAGCCCCAGCATTTT. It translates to CSARDSPKGGRQPQHF.

CDR3 sequence (DNA): TGTGCCAGCAGCCCGACGAAACGCGAGCAGTACTTC. Residues: CASSPTKREQYF. V is TRBV14 and J is TRBJ2-7; D uncertain. The germline CDR1 and CDR2 sequences are SGHDN and FVKESK. The length of the CDR3 is 12 residues. V lost 4 bases and J lost 6, with 10 bases in between. The full variable domain, rest sourced from reference TRBV14 and TRBJ2-7, is EAGVTQFPSHSVIEKGQTVTLRCDPISGHDNLYWYRRVMGKEIKFLLHFVKESKQDESGMPNNRFLAERTGGTYSTLKVQPAELEDSGVYFCASSPTKREQYFGPGTRLTVT.

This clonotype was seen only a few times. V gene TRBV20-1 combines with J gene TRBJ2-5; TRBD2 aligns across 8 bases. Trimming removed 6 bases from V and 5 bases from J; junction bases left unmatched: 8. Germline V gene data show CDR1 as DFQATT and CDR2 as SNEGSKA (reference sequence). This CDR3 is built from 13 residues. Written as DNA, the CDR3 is TGCAGTGCCGGGGGGGCCGTCTTTGAGACCCAGTACTTC. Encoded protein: CSAGGAVFETQYF.

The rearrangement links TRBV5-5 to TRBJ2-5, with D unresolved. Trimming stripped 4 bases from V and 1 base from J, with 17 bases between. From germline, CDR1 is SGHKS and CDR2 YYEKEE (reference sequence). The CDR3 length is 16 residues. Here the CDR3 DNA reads TGTGCCAGCAGCCTCGCCCCTACGCGTCTCCAAGAGACCCAGTACTTC. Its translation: CASSLAPTRLQETQYF.

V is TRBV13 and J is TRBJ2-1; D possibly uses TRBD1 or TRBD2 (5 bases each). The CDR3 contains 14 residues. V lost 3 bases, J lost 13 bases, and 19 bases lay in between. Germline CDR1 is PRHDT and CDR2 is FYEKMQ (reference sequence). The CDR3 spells CASSFQGTVAIQFF. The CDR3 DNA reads TGTGCCAGCAGCTTCCAAGGGACCGTGGCGATCCAGTTCTTC.

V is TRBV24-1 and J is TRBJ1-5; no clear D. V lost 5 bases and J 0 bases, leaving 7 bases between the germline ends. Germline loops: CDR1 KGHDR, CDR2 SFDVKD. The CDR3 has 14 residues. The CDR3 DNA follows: TGTGCCACCAGTGCCAGTTATAGCAATCAGCCCCAGCATTTT. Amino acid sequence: CATSASYSNQPQHF.

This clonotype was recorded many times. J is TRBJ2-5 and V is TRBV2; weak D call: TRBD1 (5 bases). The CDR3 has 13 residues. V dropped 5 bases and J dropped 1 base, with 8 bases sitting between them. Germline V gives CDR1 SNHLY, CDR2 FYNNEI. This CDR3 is CASSRTFQETQYF. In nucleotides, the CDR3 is TGTGCCAGCAGTCGGACATTCCAAGAGACCCAGTACTTC.

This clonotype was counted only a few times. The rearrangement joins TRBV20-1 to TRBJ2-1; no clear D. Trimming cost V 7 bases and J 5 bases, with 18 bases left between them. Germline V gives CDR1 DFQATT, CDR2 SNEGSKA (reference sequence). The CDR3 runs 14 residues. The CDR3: CSGLVQEKNNEQFF. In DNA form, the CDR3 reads TGCAGTGGGCTGGTGCAGGAGAAGAACAATGAGCAGTTCTTC.

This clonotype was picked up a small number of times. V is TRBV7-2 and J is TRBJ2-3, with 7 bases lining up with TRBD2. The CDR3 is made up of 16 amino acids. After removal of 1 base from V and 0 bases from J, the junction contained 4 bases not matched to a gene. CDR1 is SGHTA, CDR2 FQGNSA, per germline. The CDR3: CASSLGGRASTDTQYF. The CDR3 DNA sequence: TGTGCCAGCAGCTTAGGCGGGAGAGCTAGCACAGATACGCAGTATTTT.

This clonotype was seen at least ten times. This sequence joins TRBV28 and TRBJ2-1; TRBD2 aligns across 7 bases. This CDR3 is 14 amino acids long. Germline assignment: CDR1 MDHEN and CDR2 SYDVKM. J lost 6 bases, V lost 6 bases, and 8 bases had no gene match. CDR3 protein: CASSYGGSANEQFF. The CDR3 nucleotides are TGTGCCAGCAGCTACGGGGGGAGTGCCAATGAGCAGTTCTTC.

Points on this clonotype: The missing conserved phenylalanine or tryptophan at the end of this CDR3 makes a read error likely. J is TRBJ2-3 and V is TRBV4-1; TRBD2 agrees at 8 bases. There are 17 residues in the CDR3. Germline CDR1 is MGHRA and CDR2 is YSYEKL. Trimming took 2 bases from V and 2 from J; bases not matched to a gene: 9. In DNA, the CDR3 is TGCGCCAGCAGCCAATATTGGGCTAGCGGGCCCACAGATACGCAGTATCTT. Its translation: CASSQYWASGPTDTQYL.

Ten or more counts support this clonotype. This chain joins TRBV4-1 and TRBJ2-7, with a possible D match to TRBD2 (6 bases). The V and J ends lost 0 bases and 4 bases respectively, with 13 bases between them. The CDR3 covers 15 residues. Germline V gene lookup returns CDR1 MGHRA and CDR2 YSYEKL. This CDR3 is CASSQEWRGDYEQYF. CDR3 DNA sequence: TGCGCCAGCAGCCAAGAATGGAGGGGTGATTACGAGCAGTACTTC.

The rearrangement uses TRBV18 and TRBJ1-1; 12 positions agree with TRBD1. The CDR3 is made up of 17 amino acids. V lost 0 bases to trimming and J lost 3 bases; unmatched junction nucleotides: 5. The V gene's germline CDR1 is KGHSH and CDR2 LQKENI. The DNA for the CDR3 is TGTGCCAGCTCACCACCCGGGACAGGGGGCAAGGACACTGAAGCTTTCTTT. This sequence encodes CASSPPGTGGKDTEAFF.

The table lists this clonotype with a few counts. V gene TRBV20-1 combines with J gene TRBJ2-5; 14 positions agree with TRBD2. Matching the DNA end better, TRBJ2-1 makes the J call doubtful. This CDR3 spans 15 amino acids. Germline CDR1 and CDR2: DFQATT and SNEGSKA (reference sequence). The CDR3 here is CSAETGTSGSNEQFF. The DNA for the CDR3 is TGCAGTGCTGAGACCGGGACTAGCGGGAGTAATGAGCAGTTCTTC.

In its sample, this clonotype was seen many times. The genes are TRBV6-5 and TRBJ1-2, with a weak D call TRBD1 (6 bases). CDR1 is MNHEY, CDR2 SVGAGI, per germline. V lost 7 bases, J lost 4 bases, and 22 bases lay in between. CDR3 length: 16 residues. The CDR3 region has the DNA TGTGCCAGCACCTCCACCGACCGACAGGCAGCCTATGGCTACACCTTC. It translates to CASTSTDRQAAYGYTF.

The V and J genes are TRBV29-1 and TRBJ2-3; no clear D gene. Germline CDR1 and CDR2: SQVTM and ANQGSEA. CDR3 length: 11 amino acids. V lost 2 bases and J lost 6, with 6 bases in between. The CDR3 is CSVEKADTQYF. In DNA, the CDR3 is TGCAGCGTTGAAAAGGCCGATACGCAGTATTTT.

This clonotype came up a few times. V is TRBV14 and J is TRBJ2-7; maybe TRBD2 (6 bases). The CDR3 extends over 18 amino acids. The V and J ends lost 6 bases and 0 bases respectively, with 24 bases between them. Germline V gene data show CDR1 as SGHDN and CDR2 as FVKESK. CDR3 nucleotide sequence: TGTGCCAGCAGAGAGGGACTTCGGAAACACAGGAGCTCCTACGAGCAGTACGTC. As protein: CASREGLRKHRSSYEQYV.

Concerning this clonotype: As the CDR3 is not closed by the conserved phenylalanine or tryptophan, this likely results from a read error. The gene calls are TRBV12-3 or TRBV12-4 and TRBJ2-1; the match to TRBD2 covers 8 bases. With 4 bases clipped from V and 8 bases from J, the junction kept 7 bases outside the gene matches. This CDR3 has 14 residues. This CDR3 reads CASSSSGRGDEQFL. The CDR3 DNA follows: TGTGCCAGCAGTTCCTCCGGGAGGGGGGATGAGCAGTTCCTC.

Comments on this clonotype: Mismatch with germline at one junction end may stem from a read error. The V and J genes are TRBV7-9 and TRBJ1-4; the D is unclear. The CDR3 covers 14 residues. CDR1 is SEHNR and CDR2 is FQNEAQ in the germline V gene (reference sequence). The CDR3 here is CASSSADKNEKLLF. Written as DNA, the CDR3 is TGTGCCAGCAGCTCAGCCGACAAGAATGAAAAACTGCTTTTT. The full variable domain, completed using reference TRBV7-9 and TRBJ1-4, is DTGVSQNPRHKITKRGQNVTFRCDPISEHNRLYWYRQTLGQGPEFLTYFQNEAQLEKSRLLSDRFSAERPKGSFSTLEIQRTEQGDSAMYLCASSSADKNEKLLFGSGTQLSVL.

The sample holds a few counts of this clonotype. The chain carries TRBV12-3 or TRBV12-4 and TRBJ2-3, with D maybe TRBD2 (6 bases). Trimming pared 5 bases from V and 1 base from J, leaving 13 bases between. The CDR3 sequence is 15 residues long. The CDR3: CASSLDGTGTDTQYF. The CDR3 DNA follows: TGTGCCAGCAGTCTTGACGGGACTGGCACAGATACGCAGTATTTT.

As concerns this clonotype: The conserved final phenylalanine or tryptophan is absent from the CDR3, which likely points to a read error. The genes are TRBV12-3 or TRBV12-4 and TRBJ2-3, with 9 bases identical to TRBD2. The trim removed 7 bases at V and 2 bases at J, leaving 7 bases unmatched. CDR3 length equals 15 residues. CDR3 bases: TGTGCCAGCACTATCGCTAGCGGGATCACAGATACGCAGTATTCT. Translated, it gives CASTIASGITDTQYS.

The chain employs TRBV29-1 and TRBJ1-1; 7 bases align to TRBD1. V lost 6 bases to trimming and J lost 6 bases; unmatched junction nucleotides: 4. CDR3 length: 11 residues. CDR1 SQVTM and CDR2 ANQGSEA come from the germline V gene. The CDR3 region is CSVETGPEAFF. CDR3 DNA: TGCAGCGTCGAGACAGGGCCTGAAGCTTTCTTT. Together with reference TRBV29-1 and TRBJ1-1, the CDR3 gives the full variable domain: SAVISQKPSRDICQRGTSLTIQCQVDSQVTMMFWYRQQPGQSLTLIATANQGSEATYESGFVIDKFPISRPNLTFSTLTVSNMSPEDSSIYLCSVETGPEAFFGQGTRLTVV.

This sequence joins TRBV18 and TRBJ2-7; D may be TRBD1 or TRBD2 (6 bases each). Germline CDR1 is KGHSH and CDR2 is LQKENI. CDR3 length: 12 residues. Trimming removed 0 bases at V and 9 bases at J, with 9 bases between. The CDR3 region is CASSPPRGVQYV. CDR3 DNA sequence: TGTGCCAGCTCACCACCGAGGGGGGTGCAGTACGTC.

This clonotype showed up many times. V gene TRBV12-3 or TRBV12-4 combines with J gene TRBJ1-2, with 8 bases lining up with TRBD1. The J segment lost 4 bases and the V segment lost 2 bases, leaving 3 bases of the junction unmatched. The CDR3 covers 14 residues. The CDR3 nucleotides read TGTGCCAGCAGTTTACAGGGGGCTTTCTATGGCTACACCTTC. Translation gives CASSLQGAFYGYTF.

CDR3 loop: CATSQEPRGGGEKLFF. The CDR3 DNA is TGTGCCACCAGCCAAGAGCCAAGGGGAGGGGGTGAAAAACTGTTTTTT. The V call is TRBV15, the J call TRBJ1-4; D is perhaps TRBD1 (6 bases). CDR1 is LNHNV and CDR2 is YYDKDF in the germline V gene (reference sequence). This CDR3 region has 16 residues. V was cut by 5 bases and J by 7 bases, with 20 bases left in between.